This record concerns one T cell receptor beta chain sequence. Researchers took RNA transcripts and amplified the TCR beta CDR3 regions from them. In the first-round RT-PCR of the TCR CDR3, the HTBI primer set was used. TCRdb re-called the multiplex PCR reads through MiXCR, storing one row per CDR3 protein. The sample contains over 700,000 distinct CDR3 sequences, around 40% of which appear only once. This CDR3 is built from 20 residues. The V gene lost 2 bases and the J gene lost 4 bases, with 29 bases spanning the gap. The V gene's germline CDR1 is SGHAT and CDR2 FQDESV (reference sequence). This specimen belongs to a study of T cells in Graves' hyperthyroidism and ophthalmopathy.

The sequence was collected from a woman between 35 and 50 years old with Graves' hyperthyroidism. The source material was blood. The rearrangement joins TRBV11-1 to TRBJ2-5; perhaps D is TRBD1 or TRBD2 (9 bases each). The CDR3 loop is CASSLLTGQGGGARPETQYF. CDR3 DNA: TGTGCCAGCAGCTTACTGACGGGACAGGGCGGGGGGGCACGTCCAGAGACCCAGTACTTC.